The 21 T cell receptor beta chains presented below share a single source sample, sequenced in a study of shared clonotypes between healthy human individuals. TCRdb's table, derived via immunoSEQ multiplex PCR, lists solely in-frame clones and lacks some. The table records about 1.5 million clones, 95% to 97% of them present only once. Material for sequencing was naive CD4+ T cells sorted from blood. Subset: CD45RA+ positively selected. These receptors all stem from a man aged 25 to 40 in good health.

Details on this clone: The sample carries other DNA sequences with the same CDR3. The chain couples TRBV7-9 to TRBJ2-1, with D unclear. Germline V gives CDR1 SEHNR, CDR2 FQNEAQ (reference sequence). Trimming cost V 5 bases and J 6 bases, with 5 bases left between them. The CDR3 is 11 residues long. The DNA for the CDR3 is TGTGCCAGCAGCCCCGCCAATGAGCAGTTCTTC. It codes for CASSPANEQFF.

This clone was observed a single time. CDR3: CASSLEGATDQPQHF. The CDR3 DNA reads TGCGCCAGCAGCTTGGAAGGGGCAACGGATCAGCCCCAGCATTTT. The chain recombines TRBV5-1 with TRBJ1-5, with D perhaps matching TRBD1 (5 bases). From germline, CDR1 is SGHRS and CDR2 YFSETQ. Trimming removed 0 bases from V and 5 bases from J, with 12 bases in between. The CDR3 has 15 amino acids.

V and J are TRBV5-1 and TRBJ2-7, with D perhaps matching TRBD2 (6 bases). Germline V lookup: CDR1 SGHRS, CDR2 YFSETQ. This CDR3 has 14 residues. Trimming removed 4 bases from V and 3 bases from J, with 14 bases in between. This CDR3 is CASSLTYGSYEQYF. Here the CDR3 DNA reads TGCGCCAGCAGCCTGACATACGGGAGCTACGAGCAGTACTTC.

The rearrangement uses TRBV30 and TRBJ2-4, with TRBD1 matching 7 bases. Germline V gene data show CDR1 as GTSNPN and CDR2 as SVGIG (reference sequence). The junction had 4 bases not matched to a gene; V was cut back by 4 bases and J by 1 base. CDR3 length equals 14 residues. CDR3 amino acids: CAWNPTGAKNIQYF. CDR3 in DNA: TGTGCCTGGAACCCGACAGGGGCCAAAAACATTCAGTACTTC.

The table lists this clone with a count of one. The chain has TRBV11-2 and TRBJ1-1; D unclear. Germline V CDR1 and CDR2: SGHAT, FQNNGV. The ends were cut back, 4 bases at V and 0 bases at J, with 15 bases in the middle. The CDR3 length is 16 residues. CDR3 DNA sequence: TGTGCCAGCAGCTCCCTCCGTATGGGCTTGAACACTGAAGCTTTCTTT. It translates to CASSSLRMGLNTEAFF.

The chain has TRBV27 and TRBJ2-7, with D perhaps TRBD2 (6 bases). Germline V gene sequence: CDR1 MNHEY, CDR2 SMNVEV (reference sequence). Trimming left V 6 bases short and J 0 bases short, with 15 bases between. This CDR3 has 15 amino acids. The CDR3, as DNA: TGTGCCAGCAGACTCTCAGGACTATACTCCTACGAGCAGTACTTC. It specifies CASRLSGLYSYEQYF.

The chain uses TRBV11-2 and TRBJ2-1; the D gene is possibly TRBD2 (5 bases). CDR1 is SGHAT, CDR2 FQNNGV, per germline. This CDR3 region has 15 residues. Trimming took off 0 bases at V and 0 bases at J, with 6 bases between the two ends. CDR3 DNA: TGTGCCAGCAGCTTAGATCGGGACTCCTACAATGAGCAGTTCTTC. Encoded protein: CASSLDRDSYNEQFF.

For this clone: In the same sample, other DNA sequences code for this CDR3. V usage is TRBV2 and J usage is TRBJ2-5; possible D gene TRBD1, 5 bases. The CDR3 is 12 amino acids. Germline values: CDR1 SNHLY, CDR2 FYNNEI. Trimming stripped 4 bases from V and 4 bases from J, with 7 bases between. CDR3 sequence reads: CASSARGETQYF. The CDR3 bases are TGTGCCAGCAGTGCAAGGGGAGAGACCCAGTACTTC.

The chain joins TRBV14 to TRBJ1-1; D not certain. Germline V CDR1 and CDR2: SGHDN, FVKESK. CDR3 length: 13 amino acids. Between the trimmed V and J ends, which lost 3 bases and 6 bases, there was a span of 11 bases. CDR3 protein: CASSQTPESEAFF. The CDR3 bases are TGTGCCAGCAGCCAGACCCCGGAGTCTGAAGCTTTCTTT.

This clone was seen only once. DNA of the CDR3: TGTGCCAGCACCTTGACAGGGCCCTCCTACGAGCAGTACTTC. This sequence encodes CASTLTGPSYEQYF. The rearrangement uses TRBV6-1 and TRBJ2-7; 7 bases line up with TRBD1. V lost 7 bases to trimming and J lost 0 bases; unmatched junction nucleotides: 6. The CDR3 has 14 residues. The germline gives CDR1 MNHNS, CDR2 SASEGT.

The rearrangement uses TRBV2 and TRBJ2-1, with TRBD2 identical over 8 bases. The CDR3 consists of 13 residues. J was trimmed by 8 bases and V by 7 bases; bases with no gene match: 7. CDR1 and CDR2 from the germline V gene are SNHLY and FYNNEI. The CDR3 here is CASTASGRDEQFF. CDR3 DNA: TGTGCCAGCACAGCTAGCGGGCGCGATGAGCAGTTCTTC.

The chain couples TRBV28 to TRBJ2-7; no clear D. In germline, CDR1 is MDHEN, CDR2 SYDVKM. V was cut by 4 bases and J by 0 bases, with 16 bases left in between. The CDR3 runs 16 residues. CDR3 sequence reads: CASSSPTIPSSYEQYF. As DNA, the CDR3 is TGTGCCAGCAGTTCCCCGACAATCCCCAGCTCCTACGAGCAGTACTTC.

V is TRBV15 and J is TRBJ1-4; D uncertain. This CDR3 is 13 amino acids long. The V end lost 5 bases, the J end lost 4 bases, and 8 bases lay between the germline ends. The germline gives CDR1 LNHNV, CDR2 YYDKDF (reference sequence). CDR3 in amino acids: CATSEKINEKLFF. Written as DNA, the CDR3 is TGTGCCACCAGCGAGAAGATTAATGAAAAACTGTTTTTT.

The rearrangement joins TRBV7-3 to TRBJ1-2; TRBD1 is a possible D gene (5 bases). The CDR3 loop spans 16 amino acids. Per the germline V gene, CDR1 is SGHTA and CDR2 is FQGTGA. V gave up 1 base and J gave up 1 base, with 13 bases separating them. The CDR3 here is CASSLSGTGINYGYTF. CDR3 in DNA: TGTGCCAGCAGCTTAAGTGGGACCGGAATTAACTATGGCTACACCTTC.

DNA for the CDR3: TGTGCCAGCAGTTTAAGGCGGAGCTCCTACAATGAGCAGTTCTTC. Protein sequence: CASSLRRSSYNEQFF. The rearrangement uses TRBV27 and TRBJ2-1; D uncertain. V lost 2 bases, J lost 0 bases, and 8 bases lay in between. There are 15 residues in the CDR3. CDR1 and CDR2 from the germline V gene are MNHEY and SMNVEV (reference sequence).

This chain links TRBV18 with TRBJ2-1; 11 nucleotides agree with TRBD2. Trimming removed 4 bases from V and 5 bases from J; junction bases left unmatched: 4. The CDR3 runs to 15 residues. Per germline, CDR1 KGHSH and CDR2 LQKENI. CDR3 DNA sequence: TGTGCCAGCTCACAGGGACTAGCGGCGAACAATGAGCAGTTCTTC. Amino acid sequence: CASSQGLAANNEQFF.

V gene TRBV19 combines with J gene TRBJ2-1; 14 nucleotides align to TRBD2. After removal of 1 base from V and 4 bases from J, the junction contained 6 bases not matched to a gene. The CDR3 has 18 amino acids. Per germline, CDR1 LNHDA and CDR2 SQIVND (reference sequence). For the CDR3, the DNA is TGTGCCAGTAGTATAGCCGGGACTAGCGGGAGTATATACAATGAGCAGTTCTTC. This translates into CASSIAGTSGSIYNEQFF.

The chain employs TRBV29-1 and TRBJ2-7, with 8 bases identical to TRBD1. The CDR3 consists of 13 residues. V lost 4 bases and J lost 6; bases outside the gene matches: 8. Germline lookup yields CDR1 SQVTM and CDR2 ANQGSEA. CDR3 DNA sequence: TGCAGCGTTGGACAGGGGTTTTTCGGCGAGCAGTACTTC. Its translation is CSVGQGFFGEQYF.

As to this clone: The same CDR3 arises from other DNA sequences in this sample as well. This chain uses TRBV30 with TRBJ1-2, with D unclear. Trimming removed 2 bases from V and 8 bases from J, with 12 bases in between. The CDR3 has 12 amino acids. CDR1 is GTSNPN, CDR2 SVGIG, per germline (reference sequence). This CDR3 is CAWSPGGSGYTF. The DNA of the CDR3 is TGTGCCTGGAGTCCCGGCGGAAGCGGCTACACCTTC.

The chain couples TRBV5-6 to TRBJ1-5, with D possibly being TRBD1 (5 bases). Deletions cut 6 bases from V and 15 bases from J, with 22 bases between. The CDR3 spans 13 residues. CDR1 SGHDT and CDR2 YYEEEE come from the germline V gene. In nucleotides, the CDR3 is TGTGCCAGCATCCCCTGGGAGACAGACCGAGGGCATTTT. It specifies CASIPWETDRGHF.

The rearrangement joins TRBV2 to TRBJ2-5, with TRBD1 identical over 12 bases. Losses at the gene ends were 7 bases for V and 4 bases for J; bases not matched to a gene: 7. CDR3 size: 15 residues. The germline gives CDR1 SNHLY, CDR2 FYNNEI. DNA of the CDR3: TGTGCCAGCACCCACCGGGACAGGGGGCGAGAGACCCAGTACTTC. This translates into CASTHRDRGRETQYF.